The 2 T cell receptor beta chains reported below all come from one sample, sequenced in a study of blood T cell repertoires in COVID-19. The repertoire was sequenced with immunoSEQ multiplex PCR; TCRdb's copy has only in-frame clones and lacks some. Here the sample spans around 170,000 clones, 70% to 80% being singletons. The sample was PBMCs or T cells enriched from blood (not recorded which). These receptors all come from a man aged 55 to 69 who had been exposed to COVID-19.

The V and J genes are TRBV4-1 and TRBJ2-1; tentative D call: TRBD2 (6 bases). Germline CDR1 MGHRA, CDR2 YSYEKL. There are 14 residues in the CDR3. Trimming left V 3 bases short and J 5 bases short, with 11 bases between. CDR3 in DNA: TGCGCCAGCAGCCATACGGGAGTCCACAATGAGCAGTTCTTC. Encoded protein: CASSHTGVHNEQFF.

This clone was observed a few times. This chain's CDR3 is CASSLGQGEQYF. The CDR3 nucleotides are TGTGCCAGCAGCTTGGGACAGGGCGAGCAGTACTTC. The genes are TRBV11-2 and TRBJ2-7, with TRBD1 identical over 9 bases. V gave up 3 bases and J gave up 6 bases; unmatched junction bases: 0. CDR1 and CDR2 (germline): SGHAT, FQNNGV. This CDR3 is 12 amino acids long.